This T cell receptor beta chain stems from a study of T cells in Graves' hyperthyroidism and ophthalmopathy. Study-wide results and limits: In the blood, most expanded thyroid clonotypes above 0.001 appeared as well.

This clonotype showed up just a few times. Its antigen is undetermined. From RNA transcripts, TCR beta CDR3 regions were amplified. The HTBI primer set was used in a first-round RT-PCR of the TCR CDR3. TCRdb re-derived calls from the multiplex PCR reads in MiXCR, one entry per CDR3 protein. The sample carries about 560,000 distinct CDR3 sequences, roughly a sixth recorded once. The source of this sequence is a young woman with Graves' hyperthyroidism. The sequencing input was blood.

The CDR3 sequence: CATSKTVNEYNEQFF. CDR3 nucleotides: TGTGCCACCAGCAAAACGGTGAACGAGTACAATGAGCAGTTCTTC. The rearrangement links TRBV15 to TRBJ2-1; no clear D gene. The CDR3 has 15 amino acids. Germline V gives CDR1 LNHNV, CDR2 YYDKDF (reference sequence). V lost 4 bases to trimming and J lost 4 bases, with 14 bases between them.